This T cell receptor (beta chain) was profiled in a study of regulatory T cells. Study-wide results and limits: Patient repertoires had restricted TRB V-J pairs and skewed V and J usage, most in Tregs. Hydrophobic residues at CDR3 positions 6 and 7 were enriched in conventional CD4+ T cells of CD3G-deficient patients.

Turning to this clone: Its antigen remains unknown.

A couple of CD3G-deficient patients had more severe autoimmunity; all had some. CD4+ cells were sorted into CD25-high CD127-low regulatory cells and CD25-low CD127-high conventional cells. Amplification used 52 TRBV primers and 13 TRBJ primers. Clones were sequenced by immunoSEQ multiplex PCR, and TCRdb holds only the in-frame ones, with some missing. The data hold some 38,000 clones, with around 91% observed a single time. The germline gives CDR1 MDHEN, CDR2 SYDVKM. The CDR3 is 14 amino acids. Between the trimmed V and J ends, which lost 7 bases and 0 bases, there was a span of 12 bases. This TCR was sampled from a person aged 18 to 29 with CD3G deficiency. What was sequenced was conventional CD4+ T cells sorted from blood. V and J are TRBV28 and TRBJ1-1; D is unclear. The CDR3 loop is CASIRQFMNTEAFF. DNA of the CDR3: TGTGCCAGCATCCGACAATTCATGAACACTGAAGCTTTCTTT.